The 8 T cell receptor beta chains below come from one sample, sequenced in a study of blood T cell repertoires in COVID-19. Using immunoSEQ multiplex PCR, the repertoire was profiled, and TCRdb retains in-frame clones only, with some absent. The table has 350,000 to 400,000 clones, around 87% seen once. Sequenced sample: PBMCs or T cells enriched from blood (not recorded which). Source of these receptors: a woman younger than 45 with acute COVID-19.

The chain carries TRBV12-5 and TRBJ2-7, with D possibly TRBD2 on 5 matching bases. Trimming removed 2 bases from V and 7 bases from J, with 18 bases in between. This CDR3 contains 15 residues. Germline V gene data show CDR1 as LGHNT and CDR2 as FRNRAP. The CDR3 sequence: CASGLIRPASMEQYF. The CDR3 nucleotides are TGTGCTAGTGGTTTGATCCGGCCTGCTAGCATGGAGCAGTACTTC.

A remark on this clone: Additional DNA sequences in this sample encode the identical CDR3. V is TRBV6-5 and J is TRBJ1-5, with a weak D call TRBD1 (6 bases). The CDR3 is made up of 15 amino acids. Germline assignment: CDR1 MNHEY and CDR2 SVGAGI. Trimming pared 2 bases from V and 0 bases from J, leaving 8 bases between. In DNA, the CDR3 is TGTGCCAGCAGTTACGGGGGGGCTAGCAATCAGCCCCAGCATTTT. Protein: CASSYGGASNQPQHF.

This clone is a singleton in its sample. V and J are TRBV5-1 and TRBJ2-7; D perhaps matches TRBD2 (6 bases). Germline CDR1 reads SGHRS; CDR2 reads YFSETQ. The CDR3 runs 16 residues. V was pared by 0 bases and J by 2 bases, with 15 bases between. CDR3 region: CASSLAPGLDAYEQYF. DNA of the CDR3: TGCGCCAGCAGCTTGGCCCCGGGACTGGACGCCTACGAGCAGTACTTC.

J is TRBJ1-2 and V is TRBV7-2; D is perhaps TRBD1 (6 bases). Germline V gene lookup returns CDR1 SGHTA and CDR2 FQGNSA. This CDR3 is 15 amino acids long. The ends were cut back, 5 bases at V and 3 bases at J, with 16 bases in the middle. As DNA, the CDR3 is TGTGCCAGCAGCGAGGACAGACTACTGGACTATGGCTACACCTTC. Its translation is CASSEDRLLDYGYTF.

CDR3 sequence: CASSFYTGELFF. The CDR3 DNA follows: TGTGCCAGCAGTTTCTACACCGGGGAGCTGTTTTTT. The rearrangement joins TRBV13 to TRBJ2-2; no clear D gene. Germline CDR1 and CDR2: PRHDT and FYEKMQ (reference sequence). The CDR3 spans 12 residues. V lost 6 bases, J lost 3 bases, and 5 bases lay in between.

In this sample, this clone turned up once. V and J are TRBV2 and TRBJ2-1; D is possibly TRBD1 (5 bases). V lost 11 bases to trimming and J lost 6 bases, with 17 bases between them. The length of the CDR3 is 13 residues. Germline V CDR1 and CDR2: SNHLY, FYNNEI. CDR3 amino acids: CAATRTLGNEQFF. DNA of the CDR3: TGTGCCGCCACCAGGACACTGGGCAATGAGCAGTTCTTC.

This chain connects TRBV7-9 to TRBJ2-1, with TRBD2 as a possible D gene (6 bases). Germline V gives CDR1 SEHNR, CDR2 FQNEAQ (reference sequence). The CDR3 spans 18 residues. Trimming took off 4 bases at V and 0 bases at J, with 19 bases between the two ends. This CDR3 is CASSSRPLAGYSYNEQFF. CDR3 nucleotides: TGTGCCAGCAGCTCGCGCCCATTGGCGGGGTACTCCTACAATGAGCAGTTCTTC.

This clone has just one count. This chain joins TRBV9 and TRBJ2-3; 10 nucleotides match TRBD2. Germline CDR1 is SGDLS and CDR2 is YYNGEE. The trim removed 5 bases at V and 0 bases at J, leaving 6 bases unmatched. The CDR3 has 16 residues. DNA of the CDR3: TGTGCCAGCAGACCGAGCGGGGGGGGTAGCACAGATACGCAGTATTTT. This gives the protein CASRPSGGGSTDTQYF.